The clone carrying this T cell receptor beta chain was seen a single time. The J segment lost 3 bases and the V segment lost 5 bases, leaving 6 bases of the junction unmatched. Germline CDR1 and CDR2: SGHAT and FQDESV (reference sequence). This CDR3 is built from 15 residues. Amplification used 60 Vbeta primers and 13 Jbeta primers. Only in-frame clones appear in the TCRdb table, and some are missing; sequencing was by immunoSEQ multiplex PCR. The sample lists over 15,000 clones; under 90% were seen once. The sample is drawn from a study of cytomegalovirus exposure and HLA in healthy donors. Sequenced material: PBMCs. The TCR originated in a human donor in good health. V is TRBV11-1 and J is TRBJ2-3, with TRBD2 matching over 9 bases. CDR3 in amino acids: CASSPGLARTDTQYF. The CDR3 DNA is TGTGCCAGCAGCCCGGGACTAGCCAGAACAGATACGCAGTATTTT.